What follows are 13 T cell receptor beta chains derived from one specimen sequenced in a study of vaccination effects on CD4 cells after COVID-19. TCRdb keeps only in-frame clones here, not all; method: immunoSEQ multiplex PCR. The sample records 20,000 to 25,000 clones, around 80% being singletons. CD4+ T cells specific for antigen were expanded with viral peptide pools by the ViraFEST assay before sequencing. Following culture for roughly 10 days, CD4+ T cells were isolated. Vaccine recipients lacked prior SARS-CoV-2 infection and had negative nucleocapsid antibodies. No cognate antigen is known for these TCRs. The sample in question was CD4+ T cells from PBMCs cultured with HCoV-NL63 spike peptides, obtained before COVID-19 vaccination. Every receptor here comes from a human donor who received a COVID-19 vaccine.

This sequence joins TRBV5-4 and TRBJ1-2; 9 positions match TRBD1. This CDR3 has 15 residues. The germline CDR1 and CDR2 sequences are SGHNT and YYREEE (reference sequence). Trimming removed 4 bases from V and 6 bases from J; junction bases left unmatched: 10. This CDR3 is CASSQEQGALDGYTF. The CDR3 DNA is TGTGCCAGCAGCCAAGAACAGGGGGCGCTTGATGGCTACACCTTC.

V and J are TRBV12-3 or TRBV12-4 and TRBJ2-3; D is unclear. Trimming removed 4 bases from V and 4 bases from J, with 6 bases in between. The CDR3 runs to 12 residues. In DNA, the CDR3 is TGTGCCAGCAGTTCCAGAGCAGATACGCAGTATTTT. Amino acid sequence: CASSSRADTQYF.

The gene calls are TRBV18 and TRBJ1-1; 9 bases align to TRBD1. CDR3 length: 15 amino acids. The germline CDR1 and CDR2 sequences are KGHSH and LQKENI. Unmatched junction bases numbered 5, after V lost 5 bases and J lost 1 base. The CDR3 DNA follows: TGTGCCAGCTCATACGGACAGGGGTCGAACACTGAAGCTTTCTTT. This translates into CASSYGQGSNTEAFF.

This clone was seen only once. The J gene is TRBJ1-1, the V gene TRBV19; D unresolved. Germline lookup yields CDR1 LNHDA and CDR2 SQIVND (reference sequence). The CDR3 loop spans 14 amino acids. Trimming shortened V by 4 bases and J by 6 bases, and 15 bases separated the two germline ends. For the CDR3, the DNA is TGTGCCAGTAGTAGTCAATGGGGTTCGCCTGAAGCTTTCTTT. Translated: CASSSQWGSPEAFF.

The chain joins TRBV21-1 to TRBJ1-3. TRBV21-1 is a pseudogene locus. CDR3 length equals 16 residues. For the CDR3, the DNA is TGTGCCAGCAGCAAAGTTGGGGTGAGCTCTGGAAACACCATATATTTT. Translated: CASSKVGVSSGNTIYF.

The CDR3 DNA follows: TGTGCCTGGACCCTAGGGGGTGGCTACACCTTC. Its protein is CAWTLGGGYTF. The chain joins TRBV30 to TRBJ1-2; TRBD1 is a possible D gene (6 bases). Germline V CDR1 and CDR2: GTSNPN, SVGIG (reference sequence). The CDR3 has 11 residues. Deletions cut 4 bases from V and 7 bases from J, with 10 bases between. Drawing the rest from reference TRBV30 and TRBJ1-2, the complete variable domain is SQTIHQWPATLVQPVGSPLSLECTVEGTSNPNLYWYRQAAGRGLQLLFYSVGIGQISSEVPQNLSASRPQDRQFILSSKKLLLSDSGFYLCAWTLGGGYTFGSGTRLTVV.

The chain couples TRBV2 to TRBJ1-1; D may be TRBD1 (6 bases). The CDR3 has 11 residues. V lost 4 bases, J lost 9 bases, and 9 bases lay in between. Germline V lookup: CDR1 SNHLY, CDR2 FYNNEI. CDR3 sequence (DNA): TGTGCCAGCAGTGTCAGGGGTCAAGCTTTCTTT. This sequence encodes CASSVRGQAFF.

This chain joins TRBV7-8 and TRBJ2-2; 7 bases agree with TRBD2. V was clipped by 6 bases and J by 6 bases; unmatched bases: 4. CDR3 length: 13 amino acids. Looked up from germline, CDR1 is SGHVS and CDR2 is FQNEAQ. CDR3 DNA: TGTGCCAGCAGTTGGGGAGGGGCCGGGGAGCTGTTTTTT. This sequence encodes CASSWGGAGELFF.

CDR3 coding DNA: TGTGCCAGCAGCTTAAGCTCATCCTGGGAGGACTATGGCTACACCTTC. Translation: CASSLSSSWEDYGYTF. The rearrangement uses TRBV7-9 and TRBJ1-2; no clear D gene. CDR3 size: 16 residues. V lost 2 bases, J lost 3 bases, and 16 bases lay in between. Per the germline V gene, CDR1 is SEHNR and CDR2 is FQNEAQ (reference sequence).

The count of this clone is one. V usage is TRBV29-1 and J usage is TRBJ2-5; D ambiguous. The CDR3 totals 12 residues. The germline V gene has CDR1 SQVTM and CDR2 ANQGSEA. V gave up 5 bases and J gave up 3 bases, with 10 bases separating them. The CDR3 region has the DNA TGCAGCGTTTCGATAGCCGAAGAGACCCAGTACTTC. It is translated as CSVSIAEETQYF.

V usage is TRBV5-1 and J usage is TRBJ1-6; TRBD1 matches 8 bases. This CDR3 has 17 amino acids. The trim removed 0 bases at V and 5 bases at J, leaving 7 bases unmatched. Germline V lookup: CDR1 SGHRS, CDR2 YFSETQ. CDR3 loop: CASSLALRTGNNSPLHF. In nucleotides, the CDR3 is TGCGCCAGCAGCTTGGCTCTACGGACAGGGAATAATTCACCCCTCCACTTT.

V usage is TRBV3-1 (or the pseudogene TRBV3-2) and J usage is TRBJ2-5, with D possibly being TRBD1 (5 bases). V lost 1 base, J lost 4 bases, and 13 bases lay in between. The CDR3 is 15 amino acids. Per germline, CDR1 LGHDT and CDR2 YNNKEL (reference sequence). CDR3 sequence (DNA): TGTGCCAGCAGCCAAGGCACTACCCAGGGAGAGACCCAGTACTTC. It yields the protein CASSQGTTQGETQYF.

CDR3 in amino acids: CASSPPRQGADAYGYTF. CDR3 nucleotides: TGTGCCAGCTCACCCCCCCGACAGGGGGCGGACGCCTATGGCTACACCTTC. This rearrangement joins TRBV18 to TRBJ1-2; 10 bases match TRBD1. V was clipped by 3 bases and J by 4 bases; unmatched bases: 11. This CDR3 has 17 amino acids. CDR1 is KGHSH, CDR2 LQKENI, per germline.